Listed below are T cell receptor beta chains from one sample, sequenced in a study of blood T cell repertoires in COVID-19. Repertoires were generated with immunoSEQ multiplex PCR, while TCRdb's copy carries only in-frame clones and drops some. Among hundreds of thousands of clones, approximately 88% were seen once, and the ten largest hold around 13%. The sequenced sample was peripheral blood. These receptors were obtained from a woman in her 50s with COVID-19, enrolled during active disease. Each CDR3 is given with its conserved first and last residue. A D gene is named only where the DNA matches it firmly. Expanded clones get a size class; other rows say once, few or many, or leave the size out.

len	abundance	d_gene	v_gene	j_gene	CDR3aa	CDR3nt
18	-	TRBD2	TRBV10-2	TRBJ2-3	CASSETFLAGGPTDTQYF	TGCGCCAGCAGTGAGACTTTCCTAGCGGGGGGGCCGACAGATACGCAGTATTTT
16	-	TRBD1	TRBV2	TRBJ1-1	CASSVSPGTGVTEAFF	TGTGCCAGCAGTGTTTCCCCCGGGACAGGGGTCACTGAAGCTTTCTTT
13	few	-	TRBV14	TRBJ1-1	CASSQGANTEAFF	TGTGCCAGCAGCCAAGGAGCGAACACTGAAGCTTTCTTT
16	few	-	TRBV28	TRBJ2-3	CASSFWQIPSTDTQYF	TGTGCCAGCAGTTTCTGGCAGATCCCGAGCACAGATACGCAGTATTTT
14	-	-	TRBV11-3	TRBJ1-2	CASSPPGTPDGYTF	TGTGCCAGCAGCCCCCCCGGGACTCCGGACGGCTACACCTTC
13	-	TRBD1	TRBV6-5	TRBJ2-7	CASSSTGPYEQYF	TGTGCCAGCAGTTCGACAGGGCCATACGAGCAGTACTTC
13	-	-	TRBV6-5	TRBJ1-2	CASSYGLNYGYTF	TGTGCCAGCAGTTACGGACTTAACTATGGCTACACCTTC
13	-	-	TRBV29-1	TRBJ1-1	CSVGRGGNTEAFF	TGCAGCGTTGGCAGAGGCGGGAACACTGAAGCTTTCTTT
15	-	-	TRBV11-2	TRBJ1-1	CASSSGVQRNTEAFF	TGTGCCAGCAGCTCCGGGGTTCAAAGGAACACTGAAGCTTTCTTT
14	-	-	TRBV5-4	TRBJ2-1	CASSLGQEVYEQFF	TGTGCCAGCAGCTTGGGACAGGAAGTATATGAGCAGTTCTTC
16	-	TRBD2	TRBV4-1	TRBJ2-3	CASSHLRLAGRDTQYF	TGCGCCAGCAGCCATCTTAGACTAGCGGGGAGGGATACGCAGTATTTT
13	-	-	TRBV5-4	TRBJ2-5	CASREQLQETQYF	TGTGCCAGCAGGGAACAGCTTCAAGAGACCCAGTACTTC
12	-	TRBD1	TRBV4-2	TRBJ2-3	CASSLRDRTQYF	TGTGCCAGCAGCCTCCGGGACAGGACGCAGTATTTT
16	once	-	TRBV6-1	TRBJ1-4	CASSGSSGGLREKLFF	TGTGCCAGCAGTGGTTCCTCCGGGGGGCTACGAGAAAAACTGTTTTTT
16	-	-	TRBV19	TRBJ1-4	CASSMGQVRTNEKLFF	TGTGCCAGTAGTATGGGGCAGGTGCGAACTAATGAAAAACTGTTTTTT
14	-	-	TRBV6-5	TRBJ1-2	CASSGEGSGYGYTF	TGTGCCAGCAGCGGGGAAGGGTCGGGGTATGGCTACACCTTC
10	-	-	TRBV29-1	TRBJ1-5	CSVRGPLRHF	TGCAGCGTCAGGGGCCCTCTCAGGCATTTT
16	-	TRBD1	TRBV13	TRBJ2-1	CASSPGTGGEIREQFF	TGTGCCAGCAGCCCCGGGACAGGGGGCGAGATCCGAGAGCAGTTCTTC
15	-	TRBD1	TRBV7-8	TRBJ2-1	CASSLTRGPMNEQFF	TGTGCCAGCAGCTTAACCAGGGGGCCGATGAATGAGCAGTTCTTC
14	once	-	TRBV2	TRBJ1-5	CASSERFGNQPQHF	TGTGCCAGCAGTGAGAGATTCGGCAATCAGCCCCAGCATTTT
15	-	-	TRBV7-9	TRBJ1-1	CASSLGTPMNTEAFF	TGTGCCAGCAGCTTGGGGACACCCATGAACACTGAAGCTTTCTTT
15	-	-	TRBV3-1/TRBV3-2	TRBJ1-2	CASSPRGGSSYGYTF	TGTGCCAGCAGCCCCAGGGGAGGGAGCTCCTATGGCTACACCTTC
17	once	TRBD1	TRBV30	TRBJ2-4	CAWGQGARFGVKNIQYF	TGTGCCTGGGGACAGGGGGCGCGGTTTGGGGTCAAAAACATTCAGTACTTC
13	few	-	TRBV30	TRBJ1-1	CAWTRKVNTEAFF	TGTGCCTGGACGAGGAAGGTAAACACTGAAGCTTTCTTT
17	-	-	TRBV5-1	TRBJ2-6	CASSVAGAFSGANVLTF	TGCGCCAGCAGCGTCGCCGGAGCCTTCTCTGGGGCCAACGTCCTGACTTTC
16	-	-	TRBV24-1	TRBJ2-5	CATSDPQLARGETQYF	TGTGCCACCAGTGATCCCCAGCTAGCGAGAGGAGAGACCCAGTACTTC
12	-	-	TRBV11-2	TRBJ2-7	CASSSTGNEQYF	TGTGCCAGCAGCTCTACGGGGAACGAGCAGTACTTC
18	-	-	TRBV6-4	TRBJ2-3	CASTPPERGGNLTDTQYF	TGTGCCAGCACGCCCCCGGAAAGAGGAGGTAACTTGACAGATACGCAGTATTTT
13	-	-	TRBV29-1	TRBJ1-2	CSVIVGIAYGYTF	TGCAGCGTTATTGTCGGGATTGCCTATGGCTACACCTTC
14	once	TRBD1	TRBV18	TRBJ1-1	CASYQGQGFTEAFF	TGTGCCAGCTACCAAGGACAGGGATTCACTGAAGCTTTCTTT
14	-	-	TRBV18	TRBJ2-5	CASSPSPGQETQYF	TGTGCCAGCTCACCATCCCCGGGCCAAGAGACCCAGTACTTC
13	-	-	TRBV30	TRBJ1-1	CAWRGGWYTEAFF	TGTGCCTGGAGGGGAGGGTGGTACACTGAAGCTTTCTTT
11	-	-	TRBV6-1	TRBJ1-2	CASSERGGYTF	TGTGCCAGCAGTGAGCGGGGGGGCTACACCTTC
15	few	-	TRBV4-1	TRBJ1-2	CASSQVSQGIEGYTF	TGCGCCAGCAGCCAAGTCAGCCAGGGTATTGAGGGCTACACCTTC
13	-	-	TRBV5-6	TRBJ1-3	CASSLFRGNTIYF	TGTGCCAGCAGCTTGTTCAGGGGAAACACCATATATTTT
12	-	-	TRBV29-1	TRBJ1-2	CSVAYLPYGYTF	TGCAGCGTTGCCTACCTCCCCTATGGCTACACCTTC
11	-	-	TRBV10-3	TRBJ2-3	CAIKLENTQYF	TGTGCCATCAAACTTGAAAATACGCAGTATTTT
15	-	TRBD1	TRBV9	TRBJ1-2	CASSARDSDPYGYTF	TGTGCCAGCAGCGCCCGGGACAGCGATCCCTATGGCTACACCTTC
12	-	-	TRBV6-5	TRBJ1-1	CASSYSGGEAFF	TGTGCCAGCAGTTACTCGGGGGGAGAAGCTTTCTTT
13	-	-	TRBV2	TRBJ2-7	CASSVLVRGEQYF	TGTGCCAGCAGTGTGCTCGTTCGGGGCGAGCAGTACTTC
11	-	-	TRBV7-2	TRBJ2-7	CASSSTYEQYF	TGTGCCAGCAGCTCAACCTACGAGCAGTACTTC
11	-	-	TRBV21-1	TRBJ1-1	CARAGGTEAFF	TGTGCCCGGGCAGGGGGCACTGAAGCTTTCTTT
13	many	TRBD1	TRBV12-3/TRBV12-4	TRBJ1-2	CASSSDRGYGYTF	TGTGCCAGCAGTTCGGACAGGGGCTATGGCTACACCTTC
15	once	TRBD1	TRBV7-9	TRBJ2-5	CASSLVQGASSAQYF	TGTGCCAGCAGCTTAGTACAGGGGGCAAGTTCGGCCCAGTACTTC
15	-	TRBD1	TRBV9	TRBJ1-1	CASSATTGGSTEAFF	TGTGCCAGCAGCGCCACTACAGGGGGAAGCACTGAAGCTTTCTTT
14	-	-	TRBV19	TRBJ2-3	CASSPAKATDTQYF	TGTGCCAGTAGCCCAGCGAAGGCGACAGATACGCAGTATTTT
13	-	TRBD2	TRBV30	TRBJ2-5	CAWSRGGTETQYF	TGTGCCTGGAGTCGGGGGGGGACAGAGACCCAGTACTTC
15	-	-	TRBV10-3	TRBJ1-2	CAISESTVSGRGYTF	TGTGCCATCAGTGAGTCGACGGTCTCGGGTAGGGGCTACACCTTC
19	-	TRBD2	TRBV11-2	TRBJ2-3	CASSLLRGGDPYSTDTQYF	TGTGCCAGCAGCTTATTGCGCGGGGGGGACCCTTATAGCACAGATACGCAGTATTTT
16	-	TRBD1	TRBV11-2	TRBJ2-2	CASSTIQGASTGELFF	TGTGCCAGCAGCACAATACAGGGGGCGTCCACCGGGGAGCTGTTTTTT
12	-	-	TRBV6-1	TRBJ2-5	CASSDIVETQYF	TGTGCCAGCAGTGACATAGTTGAGACCCAGTACTTC
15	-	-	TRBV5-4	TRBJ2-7	CASSLAEGVFYEQYF	TGTGCCAGCAGCTTGGCCGAGGGAGTCTTCTACGAGCAGTACTTC
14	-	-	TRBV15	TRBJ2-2	CATSRETGIGELFF	TGTGCCACCAGCAGAGAAACAGGGATCGGGGAGCTGTTTTTT
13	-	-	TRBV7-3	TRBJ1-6	CASSPTLGSPLHF	TGTGCCAGCAGCCCGACTCTCGGTTCACCCCTCCACTTT